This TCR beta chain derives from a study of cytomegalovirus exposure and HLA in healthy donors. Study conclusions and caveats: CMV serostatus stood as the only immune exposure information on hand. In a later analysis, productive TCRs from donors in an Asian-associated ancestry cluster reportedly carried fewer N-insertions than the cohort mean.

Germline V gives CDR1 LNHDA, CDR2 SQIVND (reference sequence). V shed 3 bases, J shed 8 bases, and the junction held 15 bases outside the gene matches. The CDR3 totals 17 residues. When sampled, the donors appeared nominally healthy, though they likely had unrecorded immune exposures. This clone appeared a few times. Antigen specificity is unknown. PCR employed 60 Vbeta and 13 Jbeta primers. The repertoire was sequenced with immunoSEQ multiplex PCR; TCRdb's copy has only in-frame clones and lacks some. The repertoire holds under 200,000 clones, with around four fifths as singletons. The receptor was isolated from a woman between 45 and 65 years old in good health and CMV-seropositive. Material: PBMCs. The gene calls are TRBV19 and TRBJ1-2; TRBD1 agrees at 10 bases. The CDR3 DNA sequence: TGTGCCAGTAGTATCACCGGGACAGGGGCTTCCGGTGGCGGCTACACCTTC. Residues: CASSITGTGASGGGYTF.